Below are 14 T cell receptor beta chains sequenced from a single sample in a study of CD8 T cells in Susac syndrome. An amount of RNA that ranged from roughly 0.45 to 1 ug was reverse transcribed with random hexamers. TCRdb independently ran MiXCR on the immunoSEQ multiplex PCR reads; one entry per CDR3 protein. The sample comprises 250,000 to 300,000 distinct CDR3 sequences, around nine tenths of which are singletons, and 0.18% rests with the top ten. Sample: CD8+ T cells from PBMCs. Receptors were obtained from a human donor with multiple sclerosis.

V usage is TRBV19 and J usage is TRBJ2-7; 7 positions match TRBD2. Germline V gene lookup returns CDR1 LNHDA and CDR2 SQIVND (reference sequence). There are 11 residues in the CDR3. The CDR3 reads CSCGSFNEQYF. The DNA for the CDR3 is TGTAGCTGCGGGAGTTTTAACGAGCAGTACTTC.

This rearrangement joins TRBV21-1 to TRBJ1-1. TRBV21-1 is designated a pseudogene. The CDR3 totals 15 residues. CDR3 coding DNA: TGTGCCAGCCGTAAGGGCCCCACAGGGAGTCCTGAAGCTTTCTTT. It yields the protein CASRKGPTGSPEAFF.

The rearrangement uses TRBV27 and TRBJ2-1; tentative D call: TRBD2 (6 bases). V was clipped by 2 bases and J by 3 bases, with 14 bases between them. This CDR3 is 16 amino acids long. From germline, CDR1 is MNHEY and CDR2 SMNVEV (reference sequence). For the CDR3, the DNA is TGTGCCAGCAGTTTAGGGGTCGGGCGGGACTACAATGAGCAGTTCTTC. It is translated as CASSLGVGRDYNEQFF.

The V call is TRBV27, the J call TRBJ2-5; a weak D match, TRBD1 (5 bases). Trimming cost V 5 bases and J 7 bases, with 17 bases left between them. The CDR3 loop spans 14 amino acids. CDR1 MNHEY and CDR2 SMNVEV come from the germline V gene (reference sequence). CDR3 sequence reads: CASSPGQGFGTQYF. In DNA, the CDR3 is TGTGCCAGCAGTCCCGGGCAGGGCTTCGGGACCCAGTACTTC.

J is TRBJ2-2 and V is TRBV14; TRBD2 aligns across 7 bases. The CDR3 consists of 11 residues. V shed 10 bases and J 6 bases; nucleotides not matched to a gene: 2. Germline V gene data show CDR1 as SGHDN and CDR2 as FVKESK. CDR3 region: CAIGLAGELFF. For the CDR3, the DNA is TGTGCCATTGGACTAGCCGGGGAGCTGTTTTTT.

The rearrangement joins TRBV6-1 to TRBJ2-6; TRBD2 matches at 8 bases. J lost 0 bases, V lost 7 bases, and 8 bases had no gene match. The CDR3 contains 17 residues. Germline V gene data show CDR1 as MNHNS and CDR2 as SASEGT. The CDR3 sequence is CASTPAGALSGANVLTF. For the CDR3, the DNA is TGTGCCAGCACCCCAGCGGGGGCCCTCTCTGGGGCCAACGTCCTGACTTTC.

The J gene is TRBJ2-7, the V gene TRBV7-9, with D perhaps TRBD1 or TRBD2 (5 bases each). Trimming pared 7 bases from V and 3 bases from J, leaving 16 bases between. From germline, CDR1 is SEHNR and CDR2 FQNEAQ (reference sequence). This CDR3 region has 14 residues. The CDR3, as DNA: TGTGCCAGCACAAAACTAGGGACGTACTACGAGCAGTACTTC. Translating it yields CASTKLGTYYEQYF.

The V and J genes are TRBV10-3 and TRBJ2-1, with D hard to call. Germline lookup yields CDR1 ENHRY and CDR2 SYGVKD. Trimming removed 7 bases from V and 1 base from J, with 11 bases in between. The CDR3 covers 14 residues. CDR3 loop: CAITLGGSYNEQFF. CDR3 bases: TGTGCCATCACCCTTGGCGGTTCCTACAATGAGCAGTTCTTC.

The DNA for the CDR3 is TGTGCCAGCAGCCCTGTTACTTTGAACACTGAAGCTTTCTTT. It specifies CASSPVTLNTEAFF. This chain uses TRBV12-3 or TRBV12-4 with TRBJ1-1; D ambiguous. Trimming removed 6 bases from V and 0 bases from J, with 11 bases in between. The CDR3 length is 14 residues.

V and J are TRBV20-1 and TRBJ1-1, with TRBD1 matching 9 bases. The CDR3 totals 13 residues. Germline trimming cut 5 bases from V and 7 bases from J; bases unmatched to any gene: 8. Looked up from germline, CDR1 is DFQATT and CDR2 is SNEGSKA (reference sequence). The CDR3 DNA reads TGCAGTGCTTTTAAACAGGGGGCGCGTGAAGCTTTCTTT. Amino acid sequence: CSAFKQGAREAFF.

This sequence joins TRBV7-8 and TRBJ2-6; 11 positions agree with TRBD1. The CDR3 contains 18 residues. Germline-derived CDR1 and CDR2 are SGHVS and FQNEAQ. V lost 6 bases and J lost 2; bases outside the gene matches: 9. For the CDR3, the DNA is TGTGCCAGCAGTTTGGGACAGGGGGTCTCAGCTGGGGCCAACGTCCTGACTTTC. Translation gives CASSLGQGVSAGANVLTF.

This chain connects TRBV14 to TRBJ1-1; D gene unclear. Germline CDR1 is SGHDN and CDR2 is FVKESK. The CDR3 extends over 13 amino acids. Trimming took 4 bases from V and 1 from J, leaving 7 bases between them. CDR3 coding DNA: TGTGCCAGCAGCCTGGAGTCGAACACTGAAGCTTTCTTT. It is translated as CASSLESNTEAFF. The whole variable domain, remainder taken from reference TRBV14 and TRBJ1-1, is EAGVTQFPSHSVIEKGQTVTLRCDPISGHDNLYWYRRVMGKEIKFLLHFVKESKQDESGMPNNRFLAERTGGTYSTLKVQPAELEDSGVYFCASSLESNTEAFFGQGTRLTVV.

This rearrangement joins TRBV27 to TRBJ1-2; unclear D gene. This CDR3 region has 14 residues. Germline V lookup: CDR1 MNHEY, CDR2 SMNVEV (reference sequence). With 2 bases removed from V and 4 bases from J, the gap between germline ends came to 11 bases. CDR3 in amino acids: CASSLIGGSYGYTF. Here the CDR3 DNA reads TGTGCCAGCAGTTTAATAGGAGGAAGCTATGGCTACACCTTC.

V is TRBV6-2 or TRBV6-3 and J is TRBJ2-3, with D unresolved. The CDR3 sequence is 13 residues long. Germline assignment: CDR1 MNHEY and CDR2 SVGEGT. Trimming took off 4 bases at V and 5 bases at J, with 10 bases between the two ends. This CDR3 reads CASSSVEVDTQYF. For the CDR3, the DNA is TGTGCCAGCAGTTCGGTAGAGGTAGATACGCAGTATTTT.